This record covers a single TCR beta chain. Its specificity is unknown. The protocol was immunoSEQ multiplex PCR, while the TCRdb copy is restricted to in-frame clones and leaves out a portion. This repertoire shows about 130,000 clones, roughly 87% found once; its top ten account for roughly 6.1%. This specimen comes from a study of T cell responses to AZD1222 COVID-19 vaccine. General study findings and limits: With dominance at 160-218 and 743-854, vaccine-associated CD4 TCRs spanned spike. It should be noted that donors were predominantly white British and more often female, and clonal diversity was possibly underestimated.

This receptor was identified in an adult who received the AZD1222 COVID-19 vaccine. This material consisted of peripheral blood, taken 28 days after the second AZD1222 dose.

In DNA form, the CDR3 reads TGTGCCAGCAGCGTCACACTGAACACTGAAGCTTTCTTT. This gives the protein CASSVTLNTEAFF. This chain uses TRBV6-4 with TRBJ1-1; D unclear. Per the germline V gene, CDR1 is MRHNA and CDR2 is SNTAGT. With 6 bases removed from V and 0 bases from J, the gap between germline ends came to 8 bases. CDR3 length: 13 residues.